The rows below give T cell receptor beta chains drawn from one sample of a study of control samples from healthy donors and cancer patients. Measured with immunoSEQ multiplex PCR; TCRdb has only the in-frame clones, and not every one. The profile shows roughly 25,000 clones, roughly 88% of them singletons. The source material was PBMCs. All receptors derive from a man aged 50-59 years with lung cancer. Each CDR3 is given with its conserved first and last residue. Each record gives: D gene, J gene, clone size, V gene, CDR3 protein, CDR3 DNA. The D gene is left open where the match is weak. Only some rows state a clone size, as once, few, many or a class for expanded clones.

d_gene: .; j_gene: TRBJ1-3; abundance: .; v_gene: TRBV11-2; CDR3aa: CASSLERSGNTIYF; CDR3nt: TGTGCCAGCAGCTTAGAACGCTCTGGAAACACCATATATTTT
d_gene: .; j_gene: TRBJ1-3; abundance: .; v_gene: TRBV3-1/TRBV3-2; CDR3aa: CASSSGASSGNTIYF; CDR3nt: TGTGCCAGCAGCTCCGGGGCCAGCTCTGGAAACACCATATATTTT
d_gene: .; j_gene: TRBJ1-2; abundance: .; v_gene: TRBV29-1; CDR3aa: CSVEGDYGYTF; CDR3nt: TGCAGCGTTGAAGGGGATTATGGCTACACCTTC
d_gene: TRBD1; j_gene: TRBJ2-5; abundance: .; v_gene: TRBV7-9; CDR3aa: CASSSGTGWETQYF; CDR3nt: TGTGCCAGCAGCTCCGGGACAGGTTGGGAGACCCAGTACTTC
d_gene: TRBD2; j_gene: TRBJ2-7; abundance: .; v_gene: TRBV20-1; CDR3aa: CSASVEAVAGGIYEQYF; CDR3nt: TGCAGTGCTAGTGTCGAGGCCGTAGCGGGGGGGATCTACGAGCAGTACTTC
d_gene: .; j_gene: TRBJ1-5; abundance: .; v_gene: TRBV18; CDR3aa: CASSPTLTANSNQPQHF; CDR3nt: TGTGCCAGCTCACCAACTTTGACGGCCAATAGCAATCAGCCCCAGCATTTT
d_gene: .; j_gene: TRBJ1-5; abundance: .; v_gene: TRBV7-9; CDR3aa: CASSPGTFNQPQHF; CDR3nt: TGTGCCAGCAGCCCCGGGACATTTAATCAGCCCCAGCATTTT
d_gene: .; j_gene: TRBJ1-2; abundance: .; v_gene: TRBV2; CDR3aa: CASSAQGTDYGYTF; CDR3nt: TGTGCCAGCAGTGCCCAGGGTACGGACTATGGCTACACCTTC
d_gene: TRBD1; j_gene: TRBJ1-5; abundance: .; v_gene: TRBV6-9; CDR3aa: CASRNIKTPGQENQPQHF; CDR3nt: TGTGCCAGCAGAAACATTAAAACACCGGGACAGGAGAATCAGCCCCAGCATTTT
d_gene: TRBD1; j_gene: TRBJ2-1; abundance: .; v_gene: TRBV28; CDR3aa: CASSSAGVGQGVGEQFF; CDR3nt: TGTGCCAGCAGTTCTGCTGGGGTAGGACAGGGAGTTGGGGAGCAGTTCTTC
d_gene: .; j_gene: TRBJ2-1; abundance: .; v_gene: TRBV7-2; CDR3aa: CASSLADRGFNNEQFF; CDR3nt: TGTGCCAGCAGCTTAGCGGATAGGGGTTTTAACAATGAGCAGTTCTTC
d_gene: .; j_gene: TRBJ2-5; abundance: .; v_gene: TRBV12-5; CDR3aa: CASGFNGFETQYF; CDR3nt: TGTGCTAGTGGGTTTAATGGTTTCGAGACCCAGTACTTC
d_gene: .; j_gene: TRBJ1-5; abundance: .; v_gene: TRBV6-6; CDR3aa: CASSYSGSGQPQHF; CDR3nt: TGTGCCAGCAGTTACTCGGGTTCTGGCCAGCCCCAGCATTTT
d_gene: .; j_gene: TRBJ1-1; abundance: .; v_gene: TRBV6-2/TRBV6-3; CDR3aa: CASSYASENTEAFF; CDR3nt: TGTGCCAGCAGTTACGCGTCAGAGAACACTGAAGCTTTCTTT
d_gene: .; j_gene: TRBJ1-4; abundance: .; v_gene: TRBV9; CDR3aa: CASSVDGRENEKLFF; CDR3nt: TGTGCCAGCAGCGTAGATGGACGGGAAAATGAAAAACTGTTTTTT
d_gene: .; j_gene: TRBJ2-3; abundance: few; v_gene: TRBV29-1; CDR3aa: CSVVKDTQYF; CDR3nt: TGCAGCGTTGTGAAGGATACGCAGTATTTT
d_gene: .; j_gene: TRBJ2-3; abundance: .; v_gene: TRBV7-2; CDR3aa: CASSVLRGVTQYF; CDR3nt: TGTGCCAGCAGCGTCCTCAGGGGGGTTACGCAGTATTTT
d_gene: .; j_gene: TRBJ1-1; abundance: .; v_gene: TRBV5-1; CDR3aa: CASSSGLTKAEAFF; CDR3nt: TGCGCCAGCAGCTCGGGACTCACTAAGGCTGAAGCTTTCTTT
d_gene: .; j_gene: TRBJ1-1; abundance: .; v_gene: TRBV25-1; CDR3aa: CASSEIDETTEAFF; CDR3nt: TGTGCCAGCAGTGAAATCGACGAAACCACTGAAGCTTTCTTT
d_gene: .; j_gene: TRBJ1-2; abundance: .; v_gene: TRBV5-1; CDR3aa: CASSLAPGLPGGYTF; CDR3nt: TGCGCCAGCAGCTTGGCCCCGGGGCTGCCGGGGGGCTACACCTTC
d_gene: .; j_gene: TRBJ2-3; abundance: .; v_gene: TRBV6-2/TRBV6-3; CDR3aa: CASSYLRGAVGTDTQYF; CDR3nt: TGTGCCAGCAGTTACCTCAGAGGGGCGGTGGGCACAGATACGCAGTATTTT
d_gene: TRBD1; j_gene: TRBJ1-1; abundance: .; v_gene: TRBV7-9; CDR3aa: CASSRLERQGIGNTEAFF; CDR3nt: TGTGCCAGCAGCCGACTGGAGCGACAGGGGATCGGGAACACTGAAGCTTTCTTT
d_gene: .; j_gene: TRBJ1-1; abundance: .; v_gene: TRBV6-5; CDR3aa: CASSRLGFDTEAFF; CDR3nt: TGTGCCAGCAGTCGTTTGGGTTTTGACACTGAAGCTTTCTTT
d_gene: .; j_gene: TRBJ1-1; abundance: .; v_gene: TRBV18; CDR3aa: CASSPVADPHSTEAFF; CDR3nt: TGTGCCAGCTCGCCGGTGGCAGACCCACATAGTACTGAAGCTTTCTTT
d_gene: TRBD1; j_gene: TRBJ1-5; abundance: .; v_gene: TRBV7-2; CDR3aa: CASSPGQGVYQPQHF; CDR3nt: TGTGCCAGCAGCCCGGGACAGGGTGTCTATCAGCCCCAGCATTTT
d_gene: TRBD1; j_gene: TRBJ1-1; abundance: few; v_gene: TRBV11-2; CDR3aa: CASSPRTGWNTEAFF; CDR3nt: TGTGCCAGCAGCCCCCGGACAGGGTGGAACACTGAAGCTTTCTTT
d_gene: TRBD1; j_gene: TRBJ2-3; abundance: .; v_gene: TRBV2; CDR3aa: CASGPDRASFTDTQYF; CDR3nt: TGTGCCAGCGGACCGGACAGGGCATCTTTCACAGATACGCAGTATTTT
d_gene: TRBD2; j_gene: TRBJ2-1; abundance: .; v_gene: TRBV24-1; CDR3aa: CATSDAAGTRSEQFF; CDR3nt: TGTGCCACCAGTGACGCGGCCGGGACTAGGAGTGAGCAGTTCTTC
d_gene: TRBD2; j_gene: TRBJ2-1; abundance: .; v_gene: TRBV5-4; CDR3aa: CASSLRKTSYGNEQFF; CDR3nt: TGTGCCAGCAGCTTGCGAAAGACTAGCTATGGCAATGAGCAGTTCTTC
d_gene: TRBD1; j_gene: TRBJ2-7; abundance: .; v_gene: TRBV5-6; CDR3aa: CASSSLGTGTYEQYF; CDR3nt: TGTGCCAGCAGCTCCTTAGGGACAGGGACGTACGAGCAGTACTTC
d_gene: TRBD1; j_gene: TRBJ1-5; abundance: .; v_gene: TRBV7-2; CDR3aa: CASSSQGDQPQHF; CDR3nt: TGTGCCAGCAGCTCTCAGGGGGATCAGCCCCAGCATTTT
d_gene: TRBD1; j_gene: TRBJ2-1; abundance: few; v_gene: TRBV5-1; CDR3aa: CASSFGRSDRGRYLSSYNEQFF; CDR3nt: TGCGCCAGCAGCTTTGGTAGGAGTGACAGGGGGCGATACTTGAGCTCCTACAATGAGCAGTTCTTC
d_gene: TRBD2; j_gene: TRBJ2-5; abundance: .; v_gene: TRBV6-5; CDR3aa: CASPTSGGTETQYF; CDR3nt: TGTGCCAGCCCGACTAGCGGGGGGACGGAGACCCAGTACTTC
d_gene: TRBD1; j_gene: TRBJ2-7; abundance: .; v_gene: TRBV25-1; CDR3aa: CASSAPGQGKNEQYF; CDR3nt: TGTGCCAGCAGTGCTCCGGGACAGGGGAAGAACGAGCAGTACTTC
d_gene: TRBD1; j_gene: TRBJ1-2; abundance: .; v_gene: TRBV5-1; CDR3aa: CASSLGWRGQGGYTF; CDR3nt: TGCGCCAGCAGCTTAGGTTGGAGGGGGCAAGGAGGCTACACCTTC
d_gene: .; j_gene: TRBJ2-5; abundance: .; v_gene: TRBV7-2; CDR3aa: CASSPFGEEETQYF; CDR3nt: TGTGCCAGCAGCCCCTTTGGCGAAGAAGAGACCCAGTACTTC
d_gene: .; j_gene: TRBJ1-1; abundance: .; v_gene: TRBV5-5; CDR3aa: CASSLQVHKVTEAFF; CDR3nt: TGTGCCAGCAGCTTGCAAGTTCATAAAGTCACTGAAGCTTTCTTT
d_gene: .; j_gene: TRBJ1-5; abundance: .; v_gene: TRBV19; CDR3aa: CASSIYQGGDQPQHF; CDR3nt: TGTGCCAGTAGTATATACCAGGGTGGCGATCAGCCCCAGCATTTT
d_gene: .; j_gene: TRBJ1-1; abundance: .; v_gene: TRBV5-1; CDR3aa: CASSFIRNTEAFF; CDR3nt: TGCGCCAGCTCTTTCATCCGGAACACTGAAGCTTTCTTT
d_gene: TRBD1; j_gene: TRBJ1-1; abundance: .; v_gene: TRBV7-9; CDR3aa: CASSSLGTGEQAFF; CDR3nt: TGTGCCAGCAGCTCCCTAGGGACAGGGGAACAAGCTTTCTTT
d_gene: TRBD2; j_gene: TRBJ2-7; abundance: .; v_gene: TRBV5-8; CDR3aa: CASTFGGASGYEQYF; CDR3nt: TGTGCCAGCACCTTCGGCGGGGCTAGCGGCTACGAGCAGTACTTC
d_gene: .; j_gene: TRBJ1-1; abundance: .; v_gene: TRBV7-8; CDR3aa: CASSLWGNTEAFF; CDR3nt: TGTGCCAGCAGCTTATGGGGGAACACTGAAGCTTTCTTT
d_gene: TRBD1; j_gene: TRBJ2-5; abundance: .; v_gene: TRBV5-1; CDR3aa: CASSPAGQGQETQYF; CDR3nt: TGCGCCAGCAGCCCCGCCGGACAGGGCCAAGAGACCCAGTACTTC
d_gene: .; j_gene: TRBJ2-2; abundance: .; v_gene: TRBV27; CDR3aa: CASSLANTGELFF; CDR3nt: TGTGCCAGCAGTTTAGCGAACACCGGGGAGCTGTTTTTT
d_gene: .; j_gene: TRBJ1-4; abundance: once; v_gene: TRBV28; CDR3aa: CASSLGYGANEKLFF; CDR3nt: TGTGCCAGCAGTTTAGGTTACGGAGCTAATGAAAAACTGTTTTTT
d_gene: TRBD1; j_gene: TRBJ1-1; abundance: .; v_gene: TRBV5-1; CDR3aa: CASSFGVGDRGRRNTEAFF; CDR3nt: TGCGCCAGCAGCTTTGGTGTCGGCGACAGGGGGCGACGGAACACTGAAGCTTTCTTT
d_gene: TRBD1; j_gene: TRBJ1-1; abundance: .; v_gene: TRBV2; CDR3aa: CASSTQGDDTEAFF; CDR3nt: TGTGCCAGCAGTACACAGGGGGATGACACTGAAGCTTTCTTT
d_gene: .; j_gene: TRBJ1-6; abundance: .; v_gene: TRBV12-5; CDR3aa: CASGLKPGSSYNSPLHF; CDR3nt: TGTGCTAGTGGTTTGAAGCCAGGGAGCTCCTATAATTCACCCCTCCACTTT
d_gene: .; j_gene: TRBJ2-7; abundance: few; v_gene: TRBV6-5; CDR3aa: CASSYSTRGYEQYF; CDR3nt: TGTGCCAGCAGTTACTCAACTCGCGGCTACGAGCAGTACTTC
d_gene: .; j_gene: TRBJ1-2; abundance: .; v_gene: TRBV6-1; CDR3aa: CASSLQGGGNYGYTF; CDR3nt: TGTGCCAGCAGTCTCCAAGGCGGGGGCAACTATGGCTACACCTTC
d_gene: .; j_gene: TRBJ2-6; abundance: .; v_gene: TRBV6-4; CDR3aa: CASSADWGSGANVLTF; CDR3nt: TGTGCCAGCAGTGCCGATTGGGGCTCTGGGGCCAACGTCCTGACTTTC
d_gene: .; j_gene: TRBJ2-5; abundance: .; v_gene: TRBV7-2; CDR3aa: CASSLGHQETQYF; CDR3nt: TGTGCCAGCAGCTTGGGACACCAAGAGACCCAGTACTTC
d_gene: .; j_gene: TRBJ1-5; abundance: .; v_gene: TRBV7-2; CDR3aa: CASSLVGGPQNQPQHF; CDR3nt: TGTGCCAGCAGCTTGGTCGGGGGTCCACAAAATCAGCCCCAGCATTTT
d_gene: TRBD1; j_gene: TRBJ1-2; abundance: once; v_gene: TRBV2; CDR3aa: CASSVQGNYGYTF; CDR3nt: TGTGCCAGCAGTGTACAGGGGAACTATGGCTACACCTTC
d_gene: .; j_gene: TRBJ2-1; abundance: .; v_gene: TRBV19; CDR3aa: CASSGPGRPGNEQFF; CDR3nt: TGTGCCAGTAGCGGCCCGGGAAGGCCTGGTAATGAGCAGTTCTTC